This T cell receptor beta chain is from a study of T cell clones after liver transplantation. The wider study: In this trial, immunosuppression withdrawal was attempted within 2 years of liver transplant. Study-level points and caveats: Low donor cell numbers restricted donor-reactive repertoire measurement in two subjects. A significant post-transplant drop in circulating graft-donor-reactive CD4 TCRbeta sequences occurred in most of the 8 subjects.

This clone was counted a few times. Its target is unknown. Germline CDR1 and CDR2: SGHAT and FQNNGV. The germline V and J ends were trimmed by 5 bases and 0 bases, with 14 bases remaining between them. CDR3 size: 15 residues. Generated by immunoSEQ multiplex PCR, the TCRdb table keeps only in-frame clones and is missing some. This sample has over 45,000 clones, with 65% to 80% found just once. The rearrangement uses TRBV11-2 and TRBJ2-7, with a possible D match to TRBD2 (6 bases). The source was CD4+ T cells from blood, collected more than 52 months after liver transplant. The source is a human patient who received a liver transplant. Some T cells may be provided by the graft donor. DNA for the CDR3: TGTGCCAGCAGCCGTCGGCGGACTACCTCCTACGAGCAGTACTTC. Protein sequence: CASSRRRTTSYEQYF. Using reference TRBV11-2 and TRBJ2-7 for the parts outside the CDR3, the full variable domain is EAGVAQSPRYKIIEKRQSVAFWCNPISGHATLYWYQQILGQGPKLLIQFQNNGVVDDSQLPKDRFSAERLKGVDSTLKIQPAKLEDSAVYLCASSRRRTTSYEQYFGPGTRLTVT.